The clone carrying this TCR beta chain was seen at least ten times. The antigen remains undetermined. This CDR3 is 21 amino acids long. V lost 2 bases, J lost 2 bases, and 15 bases stayed unmatched. Germline V gene data show CDR1 as SGHDN and CDR2 as FVKESK. This record comes from a study of T-cell reconstitution after alpha-beta-depleted transplantation in children. Unique molecular identifiers were built into the TCRbeta library. TCRdb independently ran MiXCR on the PCR reads; one entry per CDR3 protein. This sample has fewer than 700,000 distinct CDR3 sequences; over 10% occur once, and the top ten carry 2.2%. Findings and limits, study-wide: Several hundred expanded graft clones reportedly supplied alpha-beta T cells about two months after transplant. Surviving recipient cells, namely T cells and thymic progenitors, were the source of high day-60 TCRbeta diversity in some patients. By one year post-transplant, T-cell counts and diversity largely arose from T cells that were newly produced.

This receptor was identified in a male patient under 18 who had a stem cell transplant for acute myeloid leukemia, so the T cells may come from the graft donor. Sequenced material: PBMCs, mostly from graft donor cells, taken 360 days after TCRalphabeta/CD19-depleted stem cell transplant. The V gene is TRBV14, the J gene TRBJ2-1; 13 nucleotides align to TRBD2. For the CDR3, the DNA is TGTGCCAGCAGCCAACTTATAGGGACTAGCGGGATCCAAAGGGCCTACAATGAGCAGTTCTTC. This sequence encodes CASSQLIGTSGIQRAYNEQFF.